The present T cell receptor (beta chain) was sequenced within a study of CD8+CD57+ T cells in acquired aplastic anemia. Study summary: Isolated CD4+ and CD8+ cells, once sorted, yielded DNA averaging roughly 3.2 ug. Healthy donor CD4+ samples were sequenced to a depth that averaged about 10.8 million reads.

TCR beta VDJ and CDR3 profiles were obtained from a genomic DNA template. TCRdb reanalysed the reads using MiXCR and keeps one entry per CDR3 protein. The data contain approximately 45,000 distinct CDR3 sequences, about 78% of them seen just once; the ten biggest clones take up around 36%. The CDR3 is made up of 17 amino acids. The ends lost 5 bases at V and 0 bases at J; junction bases unmatched: 10. The germline V gene encodes CDR1 SGHAT and CDR2 FQNNGV. In the case of this clonotype: Its antigen is currently unknown.

Study-wide points: Roughly 28 was the count of CD8+ CDR3 sequences that patients shared with controls.

This rearrangement joins TRBV11-2 to TRBJ2-7; 10 nucleotides line up with TRBD2. Sequenced sample: sorted CD4+, CD8+, or CD8+CD57+ T cells (not recorded which) from PBMCs. This clonotype was sampled from a human donor in good health, serving as a control. The CDR3 DNA reads TGTGCCAGCAGCCCACCGGGACTAGCGTCAGGCTCCTACGAGCAGTACTTC. Protein product: CASSPPGLASGSYEQYF. The complete variable domain, with remaining parts taken from reference TRBV11-2 and TRBJ2-7, reads EAGVAQSPRYKIIEKRQSVAFWCNPISGHATLYWYQQILGQGPKLLIQFQNNGVVDDSQLPKDRFSAERLKGVDSTLKIQPAKLEDSAVYLCASSPPGLASGSYEQYFGPGTRLTVT.